The present T cell receptor beta chain was sequenced within a study of vaccination effects on CD4 cells after COVID-19 (dated by TCRdb to about 2022). Background on the whole study: Across the study, the median time from the second dose to post-vaccine sampling was 72 days (range 14 to 241). The study compared SARS-CoV-2 spike-specific CD4+ TCR repertoires before and after mRNA vaccination in COVID-19 convalescent patients and infection-naive vaccine recipients. The full study included 10 to 11 COVID-19 convalescent patients and several SARS-CoV-2-naive healthy vaccine recipients. In the study, cultures from other donors were sequenced using the Oncomine TCR Beta short-read assay on an Illumina iSeq 100.

Library preparation was by the immunoSEQ multiplex PCR assay. DNA from the cultured, isolated CD4+ T cells was subjected to TCR beta CDR3 sequencing. The paper's data handling went like this. Non-productive TCR sequences were removed, reads were trimmed to the CDR3 region, and CDR3s of at least 7 amino acids were retained. Antigen-specific clonotypes were identified using the MANAFEST web app by comparison of expansion in peptide wells against reference cultures. To count as positive, a clone had to show expansion at FDR<0.05 compared with the reference and with all other wells, an odds ratio above 5, and a frequency above 0.1% in two replicate wells. Clonotypes significantly expanded in SARS-CoV-2 spike wells and in at least one common cold coronavirus spike condition were defined as cross-reactive. CDR3 similarity was assessed by Levenshtein distance using the stringdist R package, and unrooted trees were constructed with ape in R 3.6.1. TCRdb mirrors the immuneACCESS table, restricted to in-frame sequences. Some clones are absent from its copies; in checked studies, under half trace to an unresolved V gene, and the reason for the others is unknown. V, J and clone size are those of that table, while D and trimming were read from the DNA. Across this sample there are about 46,000 clones, with under 85% seen only once. Together, the top ten hold about 16% of the sample.

After removal of 7 bases from V and 5 bases from J, the junction retains 4 bases not matched to a gene. The CDR3 covers 13 residues, taking in both the cysteine and the phenylalanine. Solely the CDR3 DNA is kept, with 39 bases framed from the first base. Looking up the germline V gene yields CDR1 SNHLY and CDR2 FYNNEI. In the ViraFEST assay, PBMC were stimulated with viral peptide pools, and TCR sequencing was then used to find antigen-specific CD4+ T cell clonotypes based on their expansion. After about 10 days of culture, CD4+ T cells were isolated with the EasySep CD4+ T cell isolation kit. Each participant received two doses of an mRNA SARS-CoV-2 vaccine, either BNT162b2 or mRNA-1273. Healthy vaccine recipients had no prior SARS-CoV-2 infection, confirmed by negative nucleocapsid antibodies before and after vaccination. Each well held some 1.9 million PBMC cultured in IMDM containing roughly 5% human AB serum, 8.5 to 10 IU/ml IL-2 and gentamicin, along with about 10 ug/ml peptides. Half of the culture medium was replaced with fresh IL-2-containing medium on days 3 and 7. Each peptide stimulation condition was cultured in triplicate wells unless otherwise noted. PBMC were separated from whole blood using Ficoll-Paque Plus gradient centrifugation and were then either cryopreserved at -140C or used fresh. The overlapping peptide pools covered the spike proteins of SARS-CoV-2 as well as those of the common cold coronaviruses HCoV-NL63, HCoV-OC43 and HCoV-229E. The QIAamp micro DNA kit was used to extract genomic DNA from the cultured CD4+ T cells.

The research as a whole found: Limitations of the study were the small number of convalescent patients and the absence of early post-infection timepoints. At late post-vaccination timepoints, both infection-induced and vaccine-induced clones showed marked clonal contraction, consistent with waning T cell responses. Among healthy vaccine recipients, nearly all vaccine-induced clones were SARS-CoV-2 mono-reactive, and just 1 of 255 was cross-reactive with common cold coronaviruses.

Comments on this clone: What antigen it recognizes has not been identified. No clone much larger than this one lies a single base away; base qualities are absent.

Here the sequenced sample was CD4+ T cells from PBMCs cultured with HCoV-OC43 spike peptides, taken after COVID-19 vaccination. This specimen's cell subset or site label, interpreted: HCoV-OC43 spike overlapping peptide pool stimulation. The chain joins TRBV2 to TRBJ1-5; TRBD1 matches 8 bases in the middle. This TCR was sampled from a human donor who received a COVID-19 vaccine. The CDR3 protein: CASNRGSHQPQHF. The bases are TGTGCCAGCAACAGGGGGTCGCATCAGCCCCAGCATTTT.